The sequence of this TCR beta chain was determined in a study of T cell repertoires in cytomegalovirus infection. Study context: Selection of CMV epitopes for the study included recently identified HLA-C-restricted and well-studied HLA-B-restricted ones. It can be stated that public TCR beta signatures indicated CMV infection as well as a matching HLA type.

In the case of this clonotype: Its antigen remains unidentified.

TCRdb re-called the reads through MiXCR, storing one row per CDR3 protein. Here the sample spans tens of thousands of distinct CDR3 sequences, around 43% being singletons. The length of the CDR3 is 14 residues. The V end lost 2 bases, the J end lost 7 bases, and 15 bases lay between the germline ends. Germline V CDR1 and CDR2: SGHNT, YENEEA. The chain combines TRBV11-3 with TRBJ2-7; D may match TRBD1 or TRBD2 (7 bases each). This receptor was obtained from a human donor in good health (CMV status not recorded). Some clones in this sample may be carry-over from other donors' samples. Sample: CD8+ T cells from cultured PBMCs, taken from culture after CMV antigen stimulation. This chain's CDR3 is CASSLKPQGGEQYF. CDR3 nucleotide sequence: TGTGCCAGCAGCTTAAAGCCTCAGGGGGGGGAGCAGTACTTC.